This T cell receptor beta chain emerged from a study of OX40 agonist ivuxolimab in advanced cancers. Study at large: With ivuxolimab, an agonistic anti-OX40 (CD134) antibody, patients were treated.

Study results and limitations: Partial responders dosed at 0.1-3.0 mg/kg displayed clonal expansion ranking among the lowest. Fewer expanded clones were found on average in CD4+ than in CD8+ T cells.

The V gene lost 7 bases and the J gene lost 3 bases, with 6 bases spanning the gap. The CDR3 covers 12 residues. CDR1 is LNHDA and CDR2 is SQIVND in the germline V gene (reference sequence). Turning to this clone: Its antigen is not known.

Profiled with immunoSEQ multiplex PCR; TCRdb holds only in-frame clones, not every one. The repertoire holds about 59,000 clones, with approximately 84% as singletons. Source: CD4+ or CD8+ T cells sorted from blood, taken in a trial of the OX40 agonist ivuxolimab. The chain combines TRBV19 with TRBJ2-2; D uncertain. The sequence was collected from an adult with an advanced solid tumor such as melanoma, head and neck, liver or kidney cancer. For the CDR3, the DNA is TGTGCCAGTAACTACCACACCGGGGAGCTGTTTTTT. Translation: CASNYHTGELFF.